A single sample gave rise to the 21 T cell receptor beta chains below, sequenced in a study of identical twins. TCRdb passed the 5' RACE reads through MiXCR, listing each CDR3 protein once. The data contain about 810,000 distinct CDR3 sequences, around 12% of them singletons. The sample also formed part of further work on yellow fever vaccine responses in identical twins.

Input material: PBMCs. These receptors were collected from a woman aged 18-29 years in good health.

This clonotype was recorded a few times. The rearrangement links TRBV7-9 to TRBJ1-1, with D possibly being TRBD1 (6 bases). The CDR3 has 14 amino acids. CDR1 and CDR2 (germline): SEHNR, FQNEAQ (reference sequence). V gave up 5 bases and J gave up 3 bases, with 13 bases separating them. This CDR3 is CASSENRVYTEAFF. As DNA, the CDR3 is TGTGCCAGCAGCGAGAACAGGGTTTACACTGAAGCTTTCTTT.

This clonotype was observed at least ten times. In nucleotides, the CDR3 is TGCGCCAGCAGTGTCGGGGGCACCGCGAACACCGGGGAGCTGTTTTTT. Translating gives CASSVGGTANTGELFF. V is TRBV10-1 and J is TRBJ2-2; the D gene could be TRBD1 or TRBD2 (6 bases each). V dropped 4 bases and J dropped 0 bases, with 12 bases sitting between them. CDR1 and CDR2 (germline): WNHNN, SYGVQD (reference sequence). The CDR3 covers 16 residues.

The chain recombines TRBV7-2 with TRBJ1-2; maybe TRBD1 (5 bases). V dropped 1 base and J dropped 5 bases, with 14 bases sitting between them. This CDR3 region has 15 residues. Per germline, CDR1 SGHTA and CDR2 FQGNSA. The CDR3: CASSLVIGAWYGYTF. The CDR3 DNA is TGTGCCAGCAGCTTAGTTATAGGGGCTTGGTATGGCTACACCTTC.

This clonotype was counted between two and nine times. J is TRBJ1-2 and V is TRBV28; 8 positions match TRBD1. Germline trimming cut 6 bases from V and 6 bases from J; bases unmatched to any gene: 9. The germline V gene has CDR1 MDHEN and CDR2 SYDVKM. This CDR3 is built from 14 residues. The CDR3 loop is CASSPGQAYHGYTF. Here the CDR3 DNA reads TGTGCCAGCAGCCCGGGACAGGCATACCATGGCTACACCTTC.

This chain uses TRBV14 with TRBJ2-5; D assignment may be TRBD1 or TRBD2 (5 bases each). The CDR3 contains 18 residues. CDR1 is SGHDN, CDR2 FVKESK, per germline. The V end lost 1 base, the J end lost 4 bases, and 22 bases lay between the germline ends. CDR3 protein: CASSQVRGQEVWGETQYF. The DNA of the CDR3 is TGTGCCAGCAGCCAAGTGAGGGGCCAAGAAGTGTGGGGAGAGACCCAGTACTTC.

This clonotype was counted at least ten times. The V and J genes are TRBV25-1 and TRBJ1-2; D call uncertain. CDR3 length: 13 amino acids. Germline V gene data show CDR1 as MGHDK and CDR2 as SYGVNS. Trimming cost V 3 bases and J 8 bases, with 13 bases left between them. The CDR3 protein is CASSDFYPGGYTF. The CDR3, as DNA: TGTGCCAGCAGTGATTTCTACCCCGGAGGCTACACCTTC.

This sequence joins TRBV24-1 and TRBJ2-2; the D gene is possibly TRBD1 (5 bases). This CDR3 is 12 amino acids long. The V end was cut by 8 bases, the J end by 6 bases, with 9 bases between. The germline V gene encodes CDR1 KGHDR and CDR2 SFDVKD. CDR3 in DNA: TGTGCCACCACTCAGGGATCCGGGGAGCTGTTTTTT. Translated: CATTQGSGELFF.

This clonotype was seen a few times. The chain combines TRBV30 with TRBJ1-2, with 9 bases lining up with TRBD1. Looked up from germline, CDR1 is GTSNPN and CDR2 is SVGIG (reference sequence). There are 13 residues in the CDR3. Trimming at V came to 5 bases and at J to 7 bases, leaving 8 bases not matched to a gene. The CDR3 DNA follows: TGTGCCTGGGGGACAGGGTCAAATGGTGGCTACACCTTC. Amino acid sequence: CAWGTGSNGGYTF.

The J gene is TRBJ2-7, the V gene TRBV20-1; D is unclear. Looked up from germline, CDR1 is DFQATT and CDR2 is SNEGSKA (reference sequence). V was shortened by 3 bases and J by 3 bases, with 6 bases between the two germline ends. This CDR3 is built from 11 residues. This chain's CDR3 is CSASWDYEQYF. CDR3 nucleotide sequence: TGCAGTGCTAGCTGGGACTACGAGCAGTACTTC.

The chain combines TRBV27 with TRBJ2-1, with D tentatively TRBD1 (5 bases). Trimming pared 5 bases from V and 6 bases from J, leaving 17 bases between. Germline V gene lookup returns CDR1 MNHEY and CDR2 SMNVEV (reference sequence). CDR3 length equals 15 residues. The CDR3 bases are TGTGCCAGCAGTGAAAAGGGGCTAACGGGCAATGAGCAGTTCTTC. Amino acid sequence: CASSEKGLTGNEQFF.

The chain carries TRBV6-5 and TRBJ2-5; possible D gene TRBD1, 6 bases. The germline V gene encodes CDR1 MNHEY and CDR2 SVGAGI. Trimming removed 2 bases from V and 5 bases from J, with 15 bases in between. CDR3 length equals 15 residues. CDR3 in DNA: TGTGCCAGCAGTTACGGAACAGGGAAGAGGGAGACCCAGTACTTC. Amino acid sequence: CASSYGTGKRETQYF.

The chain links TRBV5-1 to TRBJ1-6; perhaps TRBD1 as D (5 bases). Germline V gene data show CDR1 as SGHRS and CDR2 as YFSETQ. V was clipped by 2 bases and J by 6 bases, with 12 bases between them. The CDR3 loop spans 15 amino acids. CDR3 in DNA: TGCGCCAGCAGCTTATCGGACGGGGGTAATTCACCCCTCCACTTT. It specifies CASSLSDGGNSPLHF.

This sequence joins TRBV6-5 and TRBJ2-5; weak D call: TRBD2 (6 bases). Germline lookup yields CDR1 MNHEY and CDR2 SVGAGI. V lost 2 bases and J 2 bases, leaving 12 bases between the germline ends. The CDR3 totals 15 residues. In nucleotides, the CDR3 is TGTGCCAGCAGTTACGACACGGGGACTCAAGAGACCCAGTACTTC. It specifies CASSYDTGTQETQYF.

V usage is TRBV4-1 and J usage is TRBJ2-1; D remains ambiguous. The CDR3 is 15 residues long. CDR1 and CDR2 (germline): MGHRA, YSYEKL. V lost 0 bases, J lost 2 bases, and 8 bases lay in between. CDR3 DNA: TGCGCCAGCAGCCAAGATTTCGTGGCCTACAATGAGCAGTTCTTC. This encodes CASSQDFVAYNEQFF.

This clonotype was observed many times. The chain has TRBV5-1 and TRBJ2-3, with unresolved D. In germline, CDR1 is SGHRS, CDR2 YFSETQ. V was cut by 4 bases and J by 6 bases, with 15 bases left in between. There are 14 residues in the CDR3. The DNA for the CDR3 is TGCGCCAGCAGCGCAAGCCAACCCGGGGATACGCAGTATTTT. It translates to CASSASQPGDTQYF.

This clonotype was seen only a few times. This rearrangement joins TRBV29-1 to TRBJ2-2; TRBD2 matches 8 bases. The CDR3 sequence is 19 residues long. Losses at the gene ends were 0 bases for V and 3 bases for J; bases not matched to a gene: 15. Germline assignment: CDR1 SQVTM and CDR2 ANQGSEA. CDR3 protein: CSVEDQVTSGQGYTGELFF. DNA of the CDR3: TGCAGCGTTGAAGATCAGGTCACTAGCGGCCAGGGTTACACCGGGGAGCTGTTTTTT.

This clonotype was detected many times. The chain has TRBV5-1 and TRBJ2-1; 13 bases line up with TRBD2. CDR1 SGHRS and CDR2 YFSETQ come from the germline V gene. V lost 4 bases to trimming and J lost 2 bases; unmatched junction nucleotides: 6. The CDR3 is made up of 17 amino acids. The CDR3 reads CASSQGTSGIAYNEQFF. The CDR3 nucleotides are TGCGCCAGCAGCCAAGGGACTAGCGGGATAGCCTACAATGAGCAGTTCTTC.

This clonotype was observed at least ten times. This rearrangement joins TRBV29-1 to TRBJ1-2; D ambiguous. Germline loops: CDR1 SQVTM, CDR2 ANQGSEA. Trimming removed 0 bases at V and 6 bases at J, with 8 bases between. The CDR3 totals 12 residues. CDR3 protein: CSVEDRADGYTF. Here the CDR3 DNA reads TGCAGCGTTGAAGATCGAGCTGATGGCTACACCTTC. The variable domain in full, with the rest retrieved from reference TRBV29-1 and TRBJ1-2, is SAVISQKPSRDICQRGTSLTIQCQVDSQVTMMFWYRQQPGQSLTLIATANQGSEATYESGFVIDKFPISRPNLTFSTLTVSNMSPEDSSIYLCSVEDRADGYTFGSGTRLTVV.

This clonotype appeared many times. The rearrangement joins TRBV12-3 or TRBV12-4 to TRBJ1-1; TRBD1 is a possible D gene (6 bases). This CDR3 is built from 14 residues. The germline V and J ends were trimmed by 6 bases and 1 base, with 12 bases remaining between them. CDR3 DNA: TGTGCCAGCAGAGGGGGACCACCGAACACTGAAGCTTTCTTT. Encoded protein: CASRGGPPNTEAFF.

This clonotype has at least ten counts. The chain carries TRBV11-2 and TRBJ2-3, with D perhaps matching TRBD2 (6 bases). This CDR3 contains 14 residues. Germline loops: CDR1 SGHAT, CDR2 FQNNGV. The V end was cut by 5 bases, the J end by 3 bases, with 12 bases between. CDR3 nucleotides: TGTGCCAGCAGCCACCAAGGACTAACAGATACGCAGTATTTT. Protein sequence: CASSHQGLTDTQYF.

DNA for the CDR3: TGTGCCAGCAGTGAGGAGGGGATCTCATCCAATGAGCAGTTCTTC. Protein: CASSEEGISSNEQFF. This chain connects TRBV2 to TRBJ2-1; D is perhaps TRBD2 (6 bases). CDR3 length: 15 amino acids. V was trimmed by 3 bases and J by 6 bases, leaving 15 bases between them. CDR1 is SNHLY and CDR2 is FYNNEI in the germline V gene.